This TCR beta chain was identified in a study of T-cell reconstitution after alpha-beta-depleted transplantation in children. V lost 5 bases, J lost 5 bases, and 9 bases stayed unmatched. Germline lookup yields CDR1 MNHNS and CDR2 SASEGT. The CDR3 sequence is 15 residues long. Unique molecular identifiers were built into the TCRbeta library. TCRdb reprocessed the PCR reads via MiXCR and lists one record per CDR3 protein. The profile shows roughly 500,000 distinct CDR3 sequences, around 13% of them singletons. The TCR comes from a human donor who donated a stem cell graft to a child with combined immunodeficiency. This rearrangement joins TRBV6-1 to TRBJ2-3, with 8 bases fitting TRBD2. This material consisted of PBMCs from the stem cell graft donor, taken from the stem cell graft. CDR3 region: CASSPGGGGGDTQYF. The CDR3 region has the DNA TGTGCCAGCAGTCCCGGGGGGGGCGGAGGAGATACGCAGTATTTT.